One and the same sample provided the 24 T cell receptor beta chains below, sequenced in a study of T cell responses to AZD1222 COVID-19 vaccine. The data were produced by immunoSEQ multiplex PCR, yet TCRdb's version contains in-frame clones alone and is incomplete. The sample has more than 90,000 clones, roughly 90% seen once; the top ten hold roughly 7%. Sample: peripheral blood, taken 28 days after the second AZD1222 dose. These TCRs come from an adult who received the AZD1222 COVID-19 vaccine.

V is TRBV5-1 and J is TRBJ2-1; TRBD2 matches at 12 bases. The germline V gene encodes CDR1 SGHRS and CDR2 YFSETQ. V lost 4 bases to trimming and J lost 4 bases; unmatched junction nucleotides: 15. This CDR3 is built from 19 residues. CDR3: CASSPIASGRASLYNEQFF. DNA of the CDR3: TGCGCCAGCAGCCCGATCGCTAGCGGGAGGGCCTCCTTATACAATGAGCAGTTCTTC.

The rearrangement links TRBV3-1 (or the pseudogene TRBV3-2) to TRBJ1-2; D gene unclear. The CDR3 totals 14 residues. Germline loops: CDR1 LGHDT, CDR2 YNNKEL (reference sequence). Trimming cost V 2 bases and J 3 bases, with 10 bases left between them. CDR3 amino acids: CASSQMGWDYGYTF. The CDR3 DNA sequence: TGTGCCAGCAGCCAAATGGGGTGGGACTATGGCTACACCTTC.

This CDR3 is CASSLSRPSRGHYEQYF. The CDR3 DNA reads TGTGCCAGCAGTTTATCGCGCCCTTCCAGGGGTCACTACGAGCAGTACTTC. The chain recombines TRBV27 with TRBJ2-7; D is perhaps TRBD1 (6 bases). Germline loops: CDR1 MNHEY, CDR2 SMNVEV (reference sequence). Trimming removed 0 bases at V and 3 bases at J, with 18 bases between. The CDR3 consists of 17 residues.

This chain links TRBV10-3 with TRBJ1-1, with D unclear. Per germline, CDR1 ENHRY and CDR2 SYGVKD. The length of the CDR3 is 14 residues. Trimming removed 2 bases at V and 1 base at J, with 8 bases between. CDR3 DNA: TGTGCCATCAGTGAGGGGCCGGGGAACACTGAAGCTTTCTTT. Translated: CAISEGPGNTEAFF.

The chain uses TRBV29-1 and TRBJ2-4; 7 positions match TRBD2. The CDR3 sequence is 14 residues long. After removal of 4 bases from V and 2 bases from J, the junction contained 5 bases not matched to a gene. Germline V lookup: CDR1 SQVTM, CDR2 ANQGSEA. CDR3 sequence reads: CSVATSVSKNIQYF. The CDR3 nucleotides are TGCAGCGTTGCCACTAGCGTTTCCAAAAACATTCAGTACTTC.

J is TRBJ1-6 and V is TRBV28; 8 positions match TRBD1. The germline CDR1 and CDR2 sequences are MDHEN and SYDVKM. The CDR3 length is 15 residues. V lost 3 bases to trimming and J lost 7 bases; unmatched junction nucleotides: 5. Here the CDR3 reads CASSFQGAGNSPLHF. The CDR3 DNA follows: TGTGCCAGCAGTTTTCAGGGGGCAGGGAATTCACCCCTCCACTTT.

This rearrangement joins TRBV7-8 to TRBJ2-7, with D possibly being TRBD2 (5 bases). V was trimmed by 5 bases and J by 3 bases, leaving 17 bases between them. Germline CDR1 and CDR2: SGHVS and FQNEAQ. CDR3 length equals 15 residues. CDR3 sequence reads: CASSPRGGGYYEQYF. CDR3 DNA: TGTGCCAGCAGCCCTCGCGGAGGCGGCTACTACGAGCAGTACTTC.

Concerning this clone: Other DNA sequences in the sample encode the same CDR3. The chain uses TRBV5-1 and TRBJ2-5; 10 nucleotides line up with TRBD1. CDR3 length: 14 amino acids. V was clipped by 0 bases and J by 5 bases; unmatched bases: 1. Germline V lookup: CDR1 SGHRS, CDR2 YFSETQ. CDR3 sequence reads: CASSLEGQGETQYF. The CDR3 nucleotides read TGCGCCAGCAGCTTGGAGGGACAGGGGGAGACCCAGTACTTC.

The chain employs TRBV6-5 and TRBJ1-1; no clear D. The CDR3 spans 11 residues. V lost 6 bases and J lost 1, with 3 bases in between. Germline CDR1 is MNHEY and CDR2 is SVGAGI. The CDR3 bases are TGTGCCAGCAGGGCGAACACTGAAGCTTTCTTT. Protein product: CASRANTEAFF.

The CDR3 bases are TGCGCCAGCAGCACACAGACAGGGGTCTACGAGCAGTACTTC. Its protein product is CASSTQTGVYEQYF. The rearrangement uses TRBV4-3 and TRBJ2-7, with 8 nucleotides matching TRBD1. The germline CDR1 and CDR2 sequences are LGHNA and YSLEER. The CDR3 contains 14 residues. The V segment lost 5 bases and the J segment 3 bases; nucleotides outside the gene matches: 6.

The chain uses TRBV5-6 and TRBJ1-2; TRBD1 agrees at 8 bases. The germline V gene has CDR1 SGHDT and CDR2 YYEEEE. The V segment lost 6 bases and the J segment 7 bases; nucleotides outside the gene matches: 5. The CDR3 has 12 residues. For the CDR3, the DNA is TGTGCCAGCACCTCGACAGGGGCTGGCTACACCTTC. Protein sequence: CASTSTGAGYTF.

This chain uses TRBV20-1 with TRBJ1-3; possibly TRBD1 for D (6 bases). The germline V gene encodes CDR1 DFQATT and CDR2 SNEGSKA (reference sequence). The CDR3 is 15 residues long. V was cut by 3 bases and J by 0 bases, with 12 bases left in between. The CDR3 loop is CSASAGDNSGNTIYF. The CDR3 DNA sequence: TGCAGTGCTAGTGCAGGGGACAACTCTGGAAACACCATATATTTT.

The chain recombines TRBV30 with TRBJ2-7, with unresolved D. V lost 0 bases, J lost 4 bases, and 7 bases lay in between. Germline V gene sequence: CDR1 GTSNPN, CDR2 SVGIG (reference sequence). This CDR3 comprises 12 residues. The CDR3 nucleotides read TGTGCCTGGAGTGTGTTGGGGTACGAGCAGTACTTC. This gives the protein CAWSVLGYEQYF.

The chain employs TRBV19 and TRBJ1-4; D remains unclear. This CDR3 is 14 amino acids long. The germline CDR1 and CDR2 sequences are LNHDA and SQIVND (reference sequence). Trimming removed 5 bases at V and 5 bases at J, with 12 bases between. In DNA form, the CDR3 reads TGTGCCAGTAGTTCTGGGCGCGTCAATGAAAAACTGTTTTTT. Residues: CASSSGRVNEKLFF.

The rearrangement uses TRBV27 and TRBJ1-6, with D perhaps TRBD1 (5 bases). Trimming removed 1 base at V and 11 bases at J, with 9 bases between. This CDR3 spans 13 amino acids. Germline V lookup: CDR1 MNHEY, CDR2 SMNVEV (reference sequence). The DNA of the CDR3 is TGTGCCAGCAGTTTATTTGGGACTCCACCCCTCCACTTT. It yields the protein CASSLFGTPPLHF.

The chain recombines TRBV6-5 with TRBJ1-2; 9 nucleotides line up with TRBD1. V trimming: 6 bases; J trimming: 8 bases; junction bases outside the gene matches: 7. This CDR3 comprises 13 residues. Germline assignment: CDR1 MNHEY and CDR2 SVGAGI. In DNA form, the CDR3 reads TGTGCCAGCAGCGTACAGGGGGCGGGAGGCTACACCTTC. Translation: CASSVQGAGGYTF.

J is TRBJ1-2 and V is TRBV5-6; 10 positions match TRBD1. J was trimmed by 5 bases and V by 4 bases; bases with no gene match: 8. The germline gives CDR1 SGHDT, CDR2 YYEEEE. This CDR3 region has 15 residues. The CDR3 nucleotides read TGTGCCAGCAGCCCCCCGGGACAGGGGATTTATGGCTACACCTTC. It encodes CASSPPGQGIYGYTF.

V usage is TRBV5-1 and J usage is TRBJ1-6; tentatively, D is TRBD1 (5 bases). Germline loops: CDR1 SGHRS, CDR2 YFSETQ. The V and J ends lost 0 bases and 7 bases respectively, with 8 bases between them. The CDR3 runs to 14 residues. Here the CDR3 DNA reads TGCGCCAGCAGCTTGGGACAGTTGAATTCACCCCTCCACTTT. Residues: CASSLGQLNSPLHF.

Only a few counts were recorded for this clone. The J gene is TRBJ2-7, the V gene TRBV7-9; D may be TRBD1 or TRBD2 (5 bases each). The CDR3 totals 13 residues. Trimming cost V 5 bases and J 5 bases, with 13 bases left between them. CDR1 and CDR2 (germline): SEHNR, FQNEAQ (reference sequence). The CDR3 bases are TGTGCCAGCAGCCTCGGGACGAAGGACGAGCAGTACTTC. The encoded protein is CASSLGTKDEQYF.

The CDR3 DNA reads as TGTGCCAGCAGTGAACCGGGACAGGGCCCCACGAGCGACTATGGCTACACCTTC. Translation: CASSEPGQGPTSDYGYTF. The chain joins TRBV25-1 to TRBJ1-2; 9 bases agree with TRBD1. The V gene end was trimmed by 2 bases and the J gene end by 3 bases; junction bases not matched to a gene: 13. Germline CDR1 MGHDK, CDR2 SYGVNS. The CDR3 has 18 residues.

The genes are TRBV7-9 and TRBJ2-1; D is unresolved. From germline, CDR1 is SEHNR and CDR2 FQNEAQ (reference sequence). Trimming shortened V by 2 bases and J by 2 bases, and 10 bases separated the two germline ends. The CDR3 consists of 15 residues. The CDR3 protein is CASSLLPGAYNEQFF. DNA of the CDR3: TGTGCCAGCAGCTTATTGCCAGGCGCCTACAATGAGCAGTTCTTC.

The table lists this clone with a few counts. The rearrangement joins TRBV27 to TRBJ1-1, with a tentative D call TRBD1 (6 bases). This CDR3 is built from 14 residues. V lost 7 bases and J 0 bases, leaving 12 bases between the germline ends. CDR1 MNHEY and CDR2 SMNVEV come from the germline V gene (reference sequence). The CDR3 loop is CASTLTGLNTEAFF. Here the CDR3 DNA reads TGTGCCAGCACTTTGACAGGCCTGAACACTGAAGCTTTCTTT.

The chain uses TRBV27 and TRBJ2-7; a possible D gene is TRBD2 (5 bases). The germline V and J ends were trimmed by 5 bases and 5 bases, with 13 bases remaining between them. Per the germline V gene, CDR1 is MNHEY and CDR2 is SMNVEV (reference sequence). This CDR3 contains 13 residues. CDR3 in DNA: TGTGCCAGCAGTCGGTCCGGGGTCGACGAGCAGTACTTC. Translation gives CASSRSGVDEQYF.

V is TRBV28 and J is TRBJ1-1, with TRBD1 matching over 10 bases. Germline CDR1 and CDR2: MDHEN and SYDVKM. CDR3 length equals 17 residues. The V and J ends lost 3 bases and 0 bases, in that order; junction bases with no gene match: 7. CDR3: CASSFPGTGEMNTEAFF. CDR3 nucleotides: TGTGCCAGCAGTTTCCCCGGGACAGGGGAAATGAACACTGAAGCTTTCTTT. Full variable domain (remainder filled in from reference TRBV28 and TRBJ1-1): DVKVTQSSRYLVKRTGEKVFLECVQDMDHENMFWYRQDPGLGLRLIYFSYDVKMKEKGDIPEGYSVSREKKERFSLILESASTNQTSMYLCASSFPGTGEMNTEAFFGQGTRLTVV.